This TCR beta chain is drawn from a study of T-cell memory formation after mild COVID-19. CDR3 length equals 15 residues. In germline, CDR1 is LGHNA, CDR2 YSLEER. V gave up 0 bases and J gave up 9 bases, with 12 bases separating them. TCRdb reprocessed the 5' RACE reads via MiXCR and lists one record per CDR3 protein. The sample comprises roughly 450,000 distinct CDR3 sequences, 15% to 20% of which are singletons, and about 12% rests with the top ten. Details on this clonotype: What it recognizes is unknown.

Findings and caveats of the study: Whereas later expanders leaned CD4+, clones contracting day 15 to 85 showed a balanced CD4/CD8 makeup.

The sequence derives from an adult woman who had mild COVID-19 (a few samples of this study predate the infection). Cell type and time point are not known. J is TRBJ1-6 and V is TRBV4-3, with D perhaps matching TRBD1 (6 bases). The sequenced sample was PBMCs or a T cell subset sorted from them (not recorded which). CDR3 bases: TGCGCCAGCAGCCAAGAATGGGGGGCCACTTCACCCCTCCACTTT. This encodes CASSQEWGATSPLHF.